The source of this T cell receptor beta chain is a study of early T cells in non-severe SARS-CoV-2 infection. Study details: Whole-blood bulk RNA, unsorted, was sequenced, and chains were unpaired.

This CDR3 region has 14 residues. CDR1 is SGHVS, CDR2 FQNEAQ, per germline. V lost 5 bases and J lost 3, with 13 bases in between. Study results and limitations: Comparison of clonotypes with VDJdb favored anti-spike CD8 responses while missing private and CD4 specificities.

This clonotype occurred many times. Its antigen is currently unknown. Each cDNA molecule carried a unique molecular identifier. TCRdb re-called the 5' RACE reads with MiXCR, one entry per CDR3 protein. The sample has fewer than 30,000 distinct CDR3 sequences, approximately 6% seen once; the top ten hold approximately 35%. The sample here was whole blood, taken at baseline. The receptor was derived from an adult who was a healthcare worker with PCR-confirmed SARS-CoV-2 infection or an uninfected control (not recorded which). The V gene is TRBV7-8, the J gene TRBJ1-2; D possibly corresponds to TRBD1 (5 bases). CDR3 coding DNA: TGTGCCAGCAGCCAGCCTATGGGGGACTATGGCTACACCTTC. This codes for CASSQPMGDYGYTF.